This entry concerns a single TCR beta chain. Its cognate antigen is unknown. These data belong to a study of cytomegalovirus exposure and HLA in healthy donors. Only in-frame clones appear in the TCRdb table, and some are missing; sequencing was by immunoSEQ multiplex PCR. The top ten hold 5.5% to 6% of the sample, which has roughly 150,000 clones, roughly nine tenths seen once. There are 11 residues in the CDR3. Deletions cut 2 bases from V and 13 bases from J, with 11 bases between. Germline V gene data show CDR1 as MDHEN and CDR2 as SYDVKM. General study results and limits: Some TCR beta chains (over 150 of them) were listed as cytomegalovirus-associated. According to a subsequent analysis, TCR clusters identified in the first cohort showed a tendency to co-occur across the 120 or so validation repertoires. Reported results showed that the classifier diagnosed cytomegalovirus status with high specificity and sensitivity.

The sample was PBMCs. This chain connects TRBV28 to TRBJ1-1; D is unresolved. This receptor was identified in a woman aged 30 to 39 in good health and CMV-seronegative. The CDR3 DNA is TGTGCCAGCAGTTTAGGCGTTTGGGGTTTCTTT. It codes for CASSLGVWGFF.